Listed here are 32 T cell receptor beta chains from one sample, sequenced in a study of Ad26.COV2.S vaccination and SARS-CoV-2 variants (dated by TCRdb to the early 2020s). The treatment or condition label here, explained by the study, means: some 20 received Ad26.COV2.S at low or high dose, single or two shots; 5 received placebo; per-sample allocation not given. For vaccine and placebo recipients, the sequenced repertoires came from samples collected on day 63 after the first injection. Receptor amplification or capture employed the immunoSEQ multiplex PCR assay. As stored in TCRdb, this immuneACCESS dataset retains in-frame rearrangements with V and J assigned. A fraction of the clones does not appear; measured against another copy, unresolved V genes explain less than half of the discrepancy, and the remainder lacks a known reason. The sample data list fewer than 600,000 clones, and about 89% of these were observed just once. About 1.7% of the sample rests with the top ten.

The sample here was peripheral blood, taken in a trial of Ad26.COV2.S vaccine versus placebo. The receptor set was obtained from a person aged 18-60 years who received the Ad26.COV2.S COVID-19 vaccine or a placebo.

This chain uses TRBV6-2 or TRBV6-3 with TRBJ2-1; 9 bases align to TRBD2. CDR3 length equals 15 residues. The germline gives CDR1 MNHEY, CDR2 SVGEGT. V shed 6 bases, J shed 7 bases, and the junction held 10 bases outside the gene matches. CDR3 protein: CASSEDVAGANEQFF. Written as DNA, the CDR3 is TGTGCCAGCAGCGAGGATGTAGCGGGAGCAAATGAGCAGTTCTTC.

This clone has a single count. The J gene is TRBJ2-1, the V gene TRBV12-3 or TRBV12-4; D uncertain. The V and J ends lost 0 bases and 7 bases respectively, with 4 bases between them. CDR3 length equals 12 residues. The CDR3 sequence is CASSLAPNEQFF. In nucleotides, the CDR3 is TGTGCCAGCAGTTTAGCTCCGAATGAGCAGTTCTTC.

The chain carries TRBV14 and TRBJ2-5; D is unresolved. The V gene's germline CDR1 is SGHDN and CDR2 FVKESK. The CDR3 runs to 13 residues. The V end was cut by 1 base, the J end by 6 bases, with 9 bases between. In nucleotides, the CDR3 is TGTGCCAGCAGCCAAGTAGGAAAACAGACCCAGTACTTC. It encodes CASSQVGKQTQYF.

This chain uses TRBV4-2 with TRBJ2-1; TRBD2 matches 8 bases. V shed 1 base, J shed 0 bases, and the junction held 5 bases outside the gene matches. The CDR3 covers 17 residues. Germline CDR1 is LGHNA and CDR2 is YNFKEQ. The CDR3 is CASSQVAGGSSYNEQFF. CDR3 DNA: TGTGCCAGCAGCCAAGTCGCGGGAGGAAGCTCCTACAATGAGCAGTTCTTC.

J is TRBJ1-5 and V is TRBV19; a weak D match, TRBD1 (5 bases). Germline V gene lookup returns CDR1 LNHDA and CDR2 SQIVND (reference sequence). Trimming took off 2 bases at V and 5 bases at J, with 7 bases between the two ends. The CDR3 has 13 residues. DNA for the CDR3: TGTGCCAGTAGTATAAGCAGGGATCAGCCCCAGCATTTT. It yields the protein CASSISRDQPQHF.

The V gene is TRBV6-5, the J gene TRBJ1-4, with TRBD1 matching 8 bases. Looked up from germline, CDR1 is MNHEY and CDR2 is SVGAGI. There are 15 residues in the CDR3. The V gene end was trimmed by 3 bases and the J gene end by 3 bases; junction bases not matched to a gene: 3. This CDR3 is CASSYQGAANEKLFF. CDR3 sequence (DNA): TGTGCCAGCAGTTATCAGGGGGCGGCTAATGAAAAACTGTTTTTT.

This sequence joins TRBV27 and TRBJ2-5, with 10 bases lining up with TRBD1. This CDR3 comprises 16 residues. V lost 5 bases and J lost 9; bases outside the gene matches: 15. Germline loops: CDR1 MNHEY, CDR2 SMNVEV (reference sequence). CDR3 loop: CASSVSGTGEWGPQYF. As DNA, the CDR3 is TGTGCCAGCAGTGTTTCCGGGACAGGGGAGTGGGGGCCCCAGTACTTC.

This chain uses TRBV3-1 (or the pseudogene TRBV3-2) with TRBJ2-1; the D gene could be TRBD1 or TRBD2 (6 bases each). Deletions cut 2 bases from V and 11 bases from J, with 22 bases between. The CDR3 totals 16 residues. Germline-derived CDR1 and CDR2 are LGHDT and YNNKEL (reference sequence). CDR3 in amino acids: CASSQILSSGGKKQFF. The CDR3 nucleotides are TGTGCCAGCAGCCAAATTTTATCATCCGGGGGCAAAAAGCAGTTCTTC.

The rearrangement joins TRBV6-5 to TRBJ2-5; 9 bases map to TRBD1. V lost 5 bases to trimming and J lost 5 bases; unmatched junction nucleotides: 9. This CDR3 is built from 15 residues. Germline V gene sequence: CDR1 MNHEY, CDR2 SVGAGI. CDR3 protein: CASSKYRGQGETQYF. CDR3 coding DNA: TGTGCCAGCAGTAAATACAGGGGGCAGGGGGAGACCCAGTACTTC.

This sequence joins TRBV9 and TRBJ1-5, with TRBD1 identical over 10 bases. Germline V gene lookup returns CDR1 SGDLS and CDR2 YYNGEE. This CDR3 comprises 14 residues. Trimming took 4 bases from V and 5 from J; bases not matched to a gene: 3. The CDR3 DNA sequence: TGTGCCAGCAGCACCGGGACAGGGGATCAGCCCCAGCATTTT. Protein: CASSTGTGDQPQHF.

V and J are TRBV18 and TRBJ1-1, with 8 bases identical to TRBD1. With V trimmed by 10 bases and J by 2 bases, 9 bases remained unmatched. Germline V CDR1 and CDR2: KGHSH, LQKENI. The CDR3 is 14 amino acids. The CDR3 DNA reads as TGTGCCACCGCCGGGACAGGTACAAACACTGAAGCTTTCTTT. Encoded protein: CATAGTGTNTEAFF.

Details on this clone: Other nucleotide sequences in the sample specify the same CDR3. The chain couples TRBV5-1 to TRBJ1-1; D not certain. With 0 bases removed from V and 4 bases from J, the gap between germline ends came to 7 bases. The CDR3 has 13 amino acids. The germline V gene encodes CDR1 SGHRS and CDR2 YFSETQ. The CDR3 DNA reads TGCGCCAGCAGCTTGGGAGGGAGCACTGAAGCTTTCTTT. It specifies CASSLGGSTEAFF.

This chain connects TRBV7-8 to TRBJ2-1, with 12 bases that match TRBD2. The ends lost 6 bases at V and 8 bases at J; junction bases unmatched: 11. Germline values: CDR1 SGHVS, CDR2 FQNEAQ. CDR3 length equals 16 residues. The CDR3 DNA reads TGTGCCAGCAGTCCAGGGCTAGCGGGGGGGCCAGATGAGCAGTTCTTC. Residues: CASSPGLAGGPDEQFF.

CDR3 residues: CASSSRTSGRNEQYF. In DNA, the CDR3 is TGTGCCAGCAGCTCGCGGACTAGCGGGAGAAACGAGCAGTACTTC. This chain links TRBV7-8 with TRBJ2-7, with TRBD2 identical over 13 bases. V shed 4 bases and J 5 bases; nucleotides not matched to a gene: 5. Germline V CDR1 and CDR2: SGHVS, FQNEAQ. CDR3 size: 15 residues.

V and J are TRBV5-6 and TRBJ1-6; a weak D match, TRBD1 (5 bases). Germline lookup yields CDR1 SGHDT and CDR2 YYEEEE. Between the trimmed V and J ends, which lost 4 bases and 8 bases, there was a span of 16 bases. This CDR3 has 15 residues. The CDR3 spells CASSLGALGDSPLHF. The CDR3 nucleotides are TGTGCCAGCAGCCTTGGTGCCCTGGGGGATTCACCCCTCCACTTT.

This chain connects TRBV5-6 to TRBJ1-1; 7 nucleotides align to TRBD1. The CDR3 is 17 amino acids. With V trimmed by 3 bases and J by 0 bases, 11 bases remained unmatched. Germline V gene data show CDR1 as SGHDT and CDR2 as YYEEEE. The CDR3 protein is CASSSRQGSPMNTEAFF. CDR3 sequence (DNA): TGTGCCAGCAGCTCCCGACAGGGATCCCCGATGAACACTGAAGCTTTCTTT.

The chain couples TRBV25-1 to TRBJ1-3; 8 bases map to TRBD1. This CDR3 is built from 13 residues. J gave up 7 bases and V 6 bases, and 5 bases lay outside the gene matches. In germline, CDR1 is MGHDK, CDR2 SYGVNS. This CDR3 reads CASRGQGRNTIYF. CDR3 nucleotides: TGTGCCAGCAGAGGACAGGGCAGGAACACCATATATTTT.

The V call is TRBV7-9, the J call TRBJ2-7, with 13 bases matching TRBD2. The CDR3 contains 17 residues. CDR1 and CDR2 from the germline V gene are SEHNR and FQNEAQ (reference sequence). Losses at the gene ends were 0 bases for V and 2 bases for J; bases not matched to a gene: 4. The CDR3 DNA reads TGTGCCAGCAGCTTAGCCACTAGCGGGAGGGCTCCCTACGAGCAGTACTTC. This sequence encodes CASSLATSGRAPYEQYF.

This clone has only a few counts. The chain carries TRBV23-1 and TRBJ2-1; 9 nucleotides agree with TRBD2. TRBV23-1 is identified as an open reading frame with a role that is uncertain. The CDR3 totals 18 residues. The J segment lost 3 bases and the V segment lost 1 base, leaving 10 bases of the junction unmatched. DNA for the CDR3: TGCGCCAGCAGTCAATTAACATCCGGGACTAGCCTCTACAATGAGCAGTTCTTC. It codes for CASSQLTSGTSLYNEQFF.

V and J are TRBV10-3 and TRBJ2-2; TRBD1 or TRBD2 may be the D gene (7 bases each). The germline V gene has CDR1 ENHRY and CDR2 SYGVKD. There are 18 residues in the CDR3. V lost 0 bases and J 0 bases, leaving 14 bases between the germline ends. CDR3 sequence (DNA): TGTGCCATCAGTGAGTCGACAGGGCTAGCGGCGAACACCGGGGAGCTGTTTTTT. Amino acid sequence: CAISESTGLAANTGELFF.

J is TRBJ1-2 and V is TRBV7-9; the D is unclear. Germline V gene sequence: CDR1 SEHNR, CDR2 FQNEAQ (reference sequence). V lost 1 base and J lost 8, with 14 bases in between. The CDR3 is 14 amino acids. The CDR3 region has the DNA TGTGCCAGCAGCTTAGTCGGCAGGAGTCAGGGCTACACCTTC. As protein: CASSLVGRSQGYTF.

The chain combines TRBV5-1 with TRBJ2-2, with 7 bases matching TRBD2. This CDR3 contains 15 residues. Germline values: CDR1 SGHRS, CDR2 YFSETQ. V was clipped by 3 bases and J by 6 bases; unmatched bases: 8. The CDR3 here is CASSSKREEAGELFF. DNA of the CDR3: TGCGCCAGCAGCTCTAAACGGGAGGAGGCCGGGGAGCTGTTTTTT.

This chain uses TRBV9 with TRBJ2-5, with D perhaps given as TRBD1 or TRBD2 (7 bases each). The V gene's germline CDR1 is SGDLS and CDR2 YYNGEE. This CDR3 is 18 amino acids long. Trimming removed 0 bases at V and 3 bases at J, with 21 bases between. CDR3 bases: TGTGCCAGCAGCGTAGCACCCAGGGGGGAGCGGGAAAAAGAGACCCAGTACTTC. Translating gives CASSVAPRGEREKETQYF. Looking up the rest from reference TRBV9 and TRBJ2-5 gives the full variable domain: DSGVTQTPKHLITATGQRVTLRCSPRSGDLSVYWYQQSLDQGLQFLIQYYNGEERAKGNILERFSAQQFPDLHSELNLSSLELGDSALYFCASSVAPRGEREKETQYFGPGTRLLVL.

This clone was seen a single time. The CDR3 DNA follows: TGCGCCAGCAGCCTGGCAGCGGGAGCTGTTACGCAGTATTTT. This sequence encodes CASSLAAGAVTQYF. The chain combines TRBV5-1 with TRBJ2-3; TRBD2 matches at 8 bases. The ends lost 4 bases at V and 8 bases at J; junction bases unmatched: 9. The CDR3 is 14 residues long. Germline CDR1 reads SGHRS; CDR2 reads YFSETQ. The variable domain in full, with the rest retrieved from reference TRBV5-1 and TRBJ2-3, is KAGVTQTPRYLIKTRGQQVTLSCSPISGHRSVSWYQQTPGQGLQFLFEYFSETQRNKGNFPGRFSGRQFSNSRSEMNVSTLELGDSALYLCASSLAAGAVTQYFGPGTRLTVL.

V gene TRBV12-3 or TRBV12-4 combines with J gene TRBJ1-2; tentatively, D is TRBD1 (5 bases). V dropped 4 bases and J dropped 8 bases, with 14 bases sitting between them. This CDR3 is 13 amino acids long. CDR3 sequence: CASSWVAGQGYTF. In DNA form, the CDR3 reads TGTGCCAGCAGTTGGGTGGCAGGGCAGGGCTACACCTTC.

The chain links TRBV2 to TRBJ2-1; perhaps TRBD2 as D (5 bases). CDR1 is SNHLY, CDR2 FYNNEI, per germline. The CDR3 covers 17 residues. The V end lost 0 bases, the J end lost 0 bases, and 12 bases lay between the germline ends. This CDR3 reads CASSEARSGSSYNEQFF. CDR3 nucleotide sequence: TGTGCCAGCAGTGAAGCTCGGTCGGGAAGCTCCTACAATGAGCAGTTCTTC.

This CDR3 reads CASSSPNQPQHF. DNA of the CDR3: TGTGCCAGCAGTTCCCCCAATCAGCCCCAGCATTTT. The chain uses TRBV28 and TRBJ1-5; D gene ambiguous. Per the germline V gene, CDR1 is MDHEN and CDR2 is SYDVKM. The CDR3 has 12 amino acids. The V end lost 4 bases, the J end lost 3 bases, and 4 bases lay between the germline ends.

The genes are TRBV4-1 and TRBJ1-1; D perhaps matches TRBD1 (6 bases). The V gene's germline CDR1 is MGHRA and CDR2 YSYEKL. V gave up 1 base and J gave up 6 bases, with 9 bases separating them. There are 13 residues in the CDR3. In DNA form, the CDR3 reads TGCGCCAGCAGCCAAGGCAGGGGTGCTGAAGCTTTCTTT. This gives the protein CASSQGRGAEAFF.

V is TRBV27 and J is TRBJ1-2, with 11 positions matching TRBD1. The CDR3 totals 15 residues. V was clipped by 3 bases and J by 5 bases; unmatched bases: 5. Germline assignment: CDR1 MNHEY and CDR2 SMNVEV (reference sequence). This CDR3 is CASSFTGTGGYGYTF. The CDR3 nucleotides are TGTGCCAGCAGTTTTACCGGGACAGGGGGGTATGGCTACACCTTC.

This chain links TRBV19 with TRBJ2-7; TRBD1 agrees at 8 bases. Germline trimming cut 5 bases from V and 4 bases from J; bases unmatched to any gene: 4. Germline values: CDR1 LNHDA, CDR2 SQIVND (reference sequence). The CDR3 runs 13 residues. DNA of the CDR3: TGTGCCAGTAGTTCCCGGGACAGGTACGAGCAGTACTTC. Protein: CASSSRDRYEQYF.

This clone has only one observation. The chain combines TRBV30 with TRBJ2-4, with 10 bases identical to TRBD1. V lost 3 bases and J lost 2; bases outside the gene matches: 7. This CDR3 is built from 16 residues. CDR1 GTSNPN and CDR2 SVGIG come from the germline V gene (reference sequence). In DNA, the CDR3 is TGTGCCTGGAGGACAGGGGGCCTATCGACCAAAAACATTCAGTACTTC. This translates into CAWRTGGLSTKNIQYF.

The chain carries TRBV6-2 or TRBV6-3 and TRBJ1-5; D uncertain. The CDR3 length is 16 residues. Looked up from germline, CDR1 is MNHEY and CDR2 is SVGEGT. The ends were cut back, 6 bases at V and 2 bases at J, with 17 bases in the middle. The CDR3 nucleotides read TGTGCCAGCAGCTTGAGACCTGGCGCTGGCAATCAGCCCCAGCATTTT. Translated, it gives CASSLRPGAGNQPQHF.